The sequence of this TCR beta chain was determined in a study of T-cell reconstitution after alpha-beta-depleted transplantation in children. Turning to this clonotype: Its matching antigen is unknown.

Germline V gives CDR1 MDHEN, CDR2 SYDVKM. The CDR3 totals 16 residues. Trimming took 4 bases from V and 6 from J; bases not matched to a gene: 13. TCRbeta library preparation incorporated unique molecular identifiers. TCRdb ran MiXCR on the PCR reads and lists one entry per CDR3 protein. The sample includes under 450,000 distinct CDR3 sequences, 16% seen only once; the top ten take under 30%. Study-wide results and limits: The high TCRbeta diversity at day 60 in some patients came from surviving recipient T cells and thymic progenitors. Expanded graft clones numbering several hundred reportedly gave rise to alpha-beta T cells about two months after transplant. Newly made T cells mostly supplied T-cell counts and diversity one year after transplant.

The sequenced sample was PBMCs, mostly from graft donor cells, obtained 360 days after TCRalphabeta/CD19-depleted stem cell transplant. V gene TRBV28 combines with J gene TRBJ2-5; 8 nucleotides agree with TRBD1. The sequence was obtained from a boy less than two years old who had a stem cell transplant for Wiskott-Aldrich syndrome, so the T cells may come from the graft donor. Written as DNA, the CDR3 is TGTGCCAGCAGTTCCTCATCGGACAGGGAACGGAAGACCCAGTACTTC. Residues: CASSSSSDRERKTQYF.